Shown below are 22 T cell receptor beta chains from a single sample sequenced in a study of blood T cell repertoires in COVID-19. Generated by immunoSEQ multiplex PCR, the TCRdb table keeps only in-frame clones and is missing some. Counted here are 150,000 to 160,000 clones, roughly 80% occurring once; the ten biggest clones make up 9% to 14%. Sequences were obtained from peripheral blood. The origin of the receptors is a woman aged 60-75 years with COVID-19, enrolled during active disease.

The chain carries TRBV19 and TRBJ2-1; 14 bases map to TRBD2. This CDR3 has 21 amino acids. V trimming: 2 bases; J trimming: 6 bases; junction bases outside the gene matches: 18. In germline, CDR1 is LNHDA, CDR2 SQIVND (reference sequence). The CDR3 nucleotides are TGTGCCAGTAGTATAAAGGGACTAGCGGGAGCAAATCGCCTCCCTCGCAATGAGCAGTTCTTC. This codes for CASSIKGLAGANRLPRNEQFF.

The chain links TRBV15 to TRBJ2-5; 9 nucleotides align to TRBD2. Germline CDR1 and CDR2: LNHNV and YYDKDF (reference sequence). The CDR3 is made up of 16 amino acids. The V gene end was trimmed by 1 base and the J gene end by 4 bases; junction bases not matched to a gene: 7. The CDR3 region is CATSRVSGLALETQYF. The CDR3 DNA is TGTGCCACCAGCAGAGTTTCGGGACTAGCATTAGAGACCCAGTACTTC.

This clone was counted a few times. The DNA for the CDR3 is TGTGCCAGCAGCCCCGCGGACAGGGGGAGTTCACCCCTCCACTTT. Protein product: CASSPADRGSSPLHF. V is TRBV5-6 and J is TRBJ1-6; 10 nucleotides line up with TRBD1. The V gene end was trimmed by 4 bases and the J gene end by 9 bases; junction bases not matched to a gene: 7. This CDR3 region has 15 residues. Germline values: CDR1 SGHDT, CDR2 YYEEEE.

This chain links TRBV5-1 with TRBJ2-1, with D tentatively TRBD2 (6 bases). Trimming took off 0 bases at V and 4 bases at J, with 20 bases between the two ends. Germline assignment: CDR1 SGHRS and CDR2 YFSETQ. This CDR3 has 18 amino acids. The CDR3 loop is CASSLEVLREHFYNEQFF. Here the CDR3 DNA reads TGCGCCAGCAGCTTGGAGGTGTTGCGGGAACACTTTTACAATGAGCAGTTCTTC. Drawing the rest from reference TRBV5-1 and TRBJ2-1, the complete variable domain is KAGVTQTPRYLIKTRGQQVTLSCSPISGHRSVSWYQQTPGQGLQFLFEYFSETQRNKGNFPGRFSGRQFSNSRSEMNVSTLELGDSALYLCASSLEVLREHFYNEQFFGPGTRLTVL.

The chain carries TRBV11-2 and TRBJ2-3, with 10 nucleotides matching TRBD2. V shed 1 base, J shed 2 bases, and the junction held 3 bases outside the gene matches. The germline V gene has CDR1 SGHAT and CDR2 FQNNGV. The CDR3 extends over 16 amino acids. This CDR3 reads CASSLGTSGVTDTQYF. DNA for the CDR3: TGTGCCAGCAGCTTAGGTACTAGCGGGGTCACAGATACGCAGTATTTT. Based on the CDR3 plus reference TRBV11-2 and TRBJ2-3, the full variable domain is EAGVAQSPRYKIIEKRQSVAFWCNPISGHATLYWYQQILGQGPKLLIQFQNNGVVDDSQLPKDRFSAERLKGVDSTLKIQPAKLEDSAVYLCASSLGTSGVTDTQYFGPGTRLTVL.

The CDR3 DNA is TGTGCCACCCCGCCCGGGCGGGGCCCTTCGAACACCGGGGAGCTGTTTTTT. Protein product: CATPPGRGPSNTGELFF. The chain employs TRBV15 and TRBJ2-2; TRBD2 might be the D (6 bases). The CDR3 spans 17 residues. The germline V gene has CDR1 LNHNV and CDR2 YYDKDF (reference sequence). V was clipped by 8 bases and J by 0 bases, with 19 bases between them.

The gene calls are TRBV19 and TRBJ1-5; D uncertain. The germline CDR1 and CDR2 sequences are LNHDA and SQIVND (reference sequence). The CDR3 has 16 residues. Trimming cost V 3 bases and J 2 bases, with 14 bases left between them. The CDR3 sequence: CASSIDGSRGNQPQHF. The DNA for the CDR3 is TGTGCCAGTAGTATCGACGGGAGTCGCGGCAATCAGCCCCAGCATTTT.

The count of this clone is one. The chain's CDR3 is CASRGGGDEQFF. CDR3 nucleotides: TGTGCCAGCAGGGGCGGGGGCGATGAGCAGTTCTTC. This chain uses TRBV2 with TRBJ2-1; D may be TRBD2 (7 bases). The CDR3 has 12 residues. Trimming shortened V by 6 bases and J by 8 bases, and 11 bases separated the two germline ends. Per the germline V gene, CDR1 is SNHLY and CDR2 is FYNNEI.

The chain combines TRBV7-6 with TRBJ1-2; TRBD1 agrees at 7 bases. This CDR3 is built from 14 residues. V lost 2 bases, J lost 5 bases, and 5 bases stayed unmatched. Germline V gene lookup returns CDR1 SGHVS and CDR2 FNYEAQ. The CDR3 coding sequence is TGTGCCAGCAGCTTAAGGGACAGCTCTTATGGCTACACCTTC. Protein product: CASSLRDSSYGYTF.

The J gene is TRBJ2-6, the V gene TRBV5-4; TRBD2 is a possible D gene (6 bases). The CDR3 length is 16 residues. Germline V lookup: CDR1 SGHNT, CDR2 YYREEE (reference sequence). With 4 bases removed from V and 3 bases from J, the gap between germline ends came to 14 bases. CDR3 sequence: CASSRPGVDGANVLTF. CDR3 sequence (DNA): TGTGCCAGCAGCCGCCCGGGGGTTGATGGGGCCAACGTCCTGACTTTC.

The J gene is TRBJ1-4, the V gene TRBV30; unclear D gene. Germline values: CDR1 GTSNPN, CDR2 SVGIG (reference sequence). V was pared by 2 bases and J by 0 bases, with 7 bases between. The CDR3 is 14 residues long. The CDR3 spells CAWSITATNEKLFF. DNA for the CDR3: TGTGCCTGGAGTATCACTGCAACTAATGAAAAACTGTTTTTT.

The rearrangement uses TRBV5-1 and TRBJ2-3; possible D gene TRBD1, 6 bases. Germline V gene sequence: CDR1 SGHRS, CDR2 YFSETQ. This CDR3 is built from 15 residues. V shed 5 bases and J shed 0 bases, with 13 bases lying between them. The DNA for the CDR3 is TGCGCCAGCAGATACAGGGCGACTAGCACAGATACGCAGTATTTT. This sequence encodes CASRYRATSTDTQYF.

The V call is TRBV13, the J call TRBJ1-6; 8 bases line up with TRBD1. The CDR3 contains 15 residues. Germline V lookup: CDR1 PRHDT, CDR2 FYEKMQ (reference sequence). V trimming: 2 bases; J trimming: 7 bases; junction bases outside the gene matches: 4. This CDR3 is CASSLQGAKNSPLHF. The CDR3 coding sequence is TGTGCCAGCAGCTTACAGGGGGCTAAGAATTCACCCCTCCACTTT.

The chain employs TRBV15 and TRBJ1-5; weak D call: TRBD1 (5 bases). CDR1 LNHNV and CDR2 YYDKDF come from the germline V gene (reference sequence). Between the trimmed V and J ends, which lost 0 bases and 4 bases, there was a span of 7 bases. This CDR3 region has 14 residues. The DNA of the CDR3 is TGTGCCACCAGCAGAGAGAGACAGAATCAGCCCCAGCATTTT. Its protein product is CATSRERQNQPQHF.

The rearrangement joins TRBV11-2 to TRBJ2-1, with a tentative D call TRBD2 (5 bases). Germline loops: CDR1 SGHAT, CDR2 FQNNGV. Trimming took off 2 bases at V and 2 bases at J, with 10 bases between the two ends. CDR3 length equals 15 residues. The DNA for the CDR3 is TGTGCCAGCAGCTTACTAGCAGCTCCCTACAATGAGCAGTTCTTC. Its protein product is CASSLLAAPYNEQFF.

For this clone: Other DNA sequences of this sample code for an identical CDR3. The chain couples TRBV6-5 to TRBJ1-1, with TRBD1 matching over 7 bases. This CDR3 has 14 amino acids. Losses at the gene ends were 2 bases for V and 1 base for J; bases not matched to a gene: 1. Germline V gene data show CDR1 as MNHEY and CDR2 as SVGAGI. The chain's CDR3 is CASSYGTANTEAFF. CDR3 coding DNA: TGTGCCAGCAGTTACGGGACAGCGAACACTGAAGCTTTCTTT.

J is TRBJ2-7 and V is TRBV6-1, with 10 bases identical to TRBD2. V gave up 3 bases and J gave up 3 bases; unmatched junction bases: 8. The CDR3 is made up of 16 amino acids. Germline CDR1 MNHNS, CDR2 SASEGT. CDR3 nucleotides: TGTGCCAGCAGTGACCCTCGGACTAGCGGAAACTACGAGCAGTACTTC. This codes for CASSDPRTSGNYEQYF.

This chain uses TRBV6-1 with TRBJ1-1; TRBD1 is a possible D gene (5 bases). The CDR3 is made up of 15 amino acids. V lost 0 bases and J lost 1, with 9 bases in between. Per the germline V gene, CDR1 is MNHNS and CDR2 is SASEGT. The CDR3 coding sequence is TGTGCCAGCAGTGAAGCGGTCAGGGCGAACACTGAAGCTTTCTTT. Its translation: CASSEAVRANTEAFF.

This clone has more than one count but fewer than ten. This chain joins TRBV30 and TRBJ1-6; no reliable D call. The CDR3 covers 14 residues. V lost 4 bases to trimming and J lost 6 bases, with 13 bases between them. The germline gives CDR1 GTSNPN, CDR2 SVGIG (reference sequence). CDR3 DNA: TGTGCCTGGATCTCCCGGGAGATTAATTCACCCCTCCACTTT. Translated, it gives CAWISREINSPLHF. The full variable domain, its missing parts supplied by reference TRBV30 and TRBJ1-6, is SQTIHQWPATLVQPVGSPLSLECTVEGTSNPNLYWYRQAAGRGLQLLFYSVGIGQISSEVPQNLSASRPQDRQFILSSKKLLLSDSGFYLCAWISREINSPLHFGNGTRLTVT.

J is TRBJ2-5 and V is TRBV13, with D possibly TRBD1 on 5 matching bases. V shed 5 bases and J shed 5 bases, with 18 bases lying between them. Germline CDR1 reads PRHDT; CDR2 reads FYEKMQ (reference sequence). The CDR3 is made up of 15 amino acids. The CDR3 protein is CASSPRPLKGETQYF. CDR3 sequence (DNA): TGTGCCAGCAGCCCGAGACCTCTCAAGGGGGAGACCCAGTACTTC.

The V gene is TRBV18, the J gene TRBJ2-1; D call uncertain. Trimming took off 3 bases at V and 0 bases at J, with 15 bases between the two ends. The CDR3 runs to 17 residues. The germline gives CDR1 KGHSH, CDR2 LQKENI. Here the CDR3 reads CASSPSLGSSSYNEQFF. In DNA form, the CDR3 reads TGTGCCAGCTCACCCTCTTTGGGCTCAAGCTCCTACAATGAGCAGTTCTTC.

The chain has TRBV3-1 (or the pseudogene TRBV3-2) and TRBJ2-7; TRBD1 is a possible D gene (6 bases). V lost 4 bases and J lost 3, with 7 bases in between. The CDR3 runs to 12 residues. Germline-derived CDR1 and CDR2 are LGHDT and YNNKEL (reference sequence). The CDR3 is CASSRDNYEQYF. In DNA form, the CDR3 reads TGTGCCAGCAGCCGGGACAACTACGAGCAGTACTTC.